The T cell receptor beta chain under discussion was sequenced for a study of shared clonotypes between healthy human individuals. The length of the CDR3 is 15 residues. The V gene lost 7 bases and the J gene lost 6 bases, with 18 bases spanning the gap. Per the germline V gene, CDR1 is SNHLY and CDR2 is FYNNEI. The split of CD4+ cells yielded CD45RA+ naive and CD45RA-negative memory subsets. Remarks on this clone: Its matching antigen is unknown.

Libraries were prepared by immunoSEQ multiplex PCR; TCRdb keeps only in-frame clonotypes and omits some of them. The data hold over a million clones, with around 97% observed a single time. Whole-study findings and limits: Researchers sampled blood only, noting tissue repertoires likely differ.

Sequenced: naive CD4+ T cells sorted from blood. Regarding subset: CD45RA+ positively selected. The chain carries TRBV2 and TRBJ2-2, with D possibly matching TRBD1 (6 bases). The TCR was taken from a young man in good health. CDR3 bases: TGTGCCAGCATTATCGCGGCAGGGGTCGCCGGGGAGCTGTTTTTT. Translated: CASIIAAGVAGELFF.